The following is a T cell receptor (beta chain) sequence with its context. Its antigen is currently unknown. This sample is part of a study of blood T cells in healthy people across ages. The wider study: About one barcoded beta molecule per two T cells was the capture yield of template switching. Broader study findings: TCR beta diversity, measured per million T cells, fell in a roughly linear way with age. Both higher diversity and more naive CD4+ cells marked long-lived donors when set against aged donors.

Russia was home to the donors, healthy Caucasian individuals aged about 6 to 90. Losses at the gene ends were 3 bases for V and 5 bases for J; bases not matched to a gene: 9. This CDR3 is 14 amino acids long. The germline gives CDR1 DFQATT, CDR2 SNEGSKA (reference sequence). Next came a second PCR, run for roughly 6 to 11 cycles, which used a sample-barcoded 5' primer along with a J-beta primer mix. TCRdb called the 5' RACE reads again in MiXCR, with one record for every CDR3 protein. This sample has 1.5 million to 2 million distinct CDR3 sequences, with about 49% found just once. Material for sequencing was blood. The receptor was isolated from a woman aged 40 to 49 in good health. The chain links TRBV20-1 to TRBJ1-2; 7 nucleotides align to TRBD1. The CDR3 spells CSASSGRGTYGYTF. The CDR3, as DNA: TGCAGTGCTAGCTCGGGCAGGGGGACGTATGGCTACACCTTC.